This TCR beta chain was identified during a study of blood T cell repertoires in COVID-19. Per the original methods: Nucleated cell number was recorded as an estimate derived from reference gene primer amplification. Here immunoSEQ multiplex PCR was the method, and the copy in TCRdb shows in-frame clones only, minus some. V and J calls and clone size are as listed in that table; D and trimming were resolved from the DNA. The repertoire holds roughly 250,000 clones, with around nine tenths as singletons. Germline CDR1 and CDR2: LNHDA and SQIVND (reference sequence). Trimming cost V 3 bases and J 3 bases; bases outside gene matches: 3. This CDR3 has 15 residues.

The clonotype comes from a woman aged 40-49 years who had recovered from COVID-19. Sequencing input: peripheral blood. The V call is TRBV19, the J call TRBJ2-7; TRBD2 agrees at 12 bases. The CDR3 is CASSIASGRDYEQYF. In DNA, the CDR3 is TGTGCCAGTAGTATCGCTAGCGGGAGGGACTACGAGCAGTACTTC.